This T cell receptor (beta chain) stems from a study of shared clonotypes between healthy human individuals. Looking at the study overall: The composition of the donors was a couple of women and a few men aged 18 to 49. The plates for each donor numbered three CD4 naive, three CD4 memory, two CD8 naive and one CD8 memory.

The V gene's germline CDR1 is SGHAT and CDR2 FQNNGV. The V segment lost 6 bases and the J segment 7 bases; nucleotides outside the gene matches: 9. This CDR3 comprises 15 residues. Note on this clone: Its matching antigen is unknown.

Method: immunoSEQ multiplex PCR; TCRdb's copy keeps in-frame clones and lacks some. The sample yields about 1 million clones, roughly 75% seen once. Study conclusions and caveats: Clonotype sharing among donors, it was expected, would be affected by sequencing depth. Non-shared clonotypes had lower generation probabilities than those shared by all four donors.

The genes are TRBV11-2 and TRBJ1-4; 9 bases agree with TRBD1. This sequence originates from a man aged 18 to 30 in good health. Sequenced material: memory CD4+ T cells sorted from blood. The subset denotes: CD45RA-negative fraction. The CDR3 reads CASSAGQGVGEKLFF. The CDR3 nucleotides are TGTGCCAGCAGTGCGGGACAGGGTGTCGGTGAAAAACTGTTTTTT. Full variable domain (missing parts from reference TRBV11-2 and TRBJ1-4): EAGVAQSPRYKIIEKRQSVAFWCNPISGHATLYWYQQILGQGPKLLIQFQNNGVVDDSQLPKDRFSAERLKGVDSTLKIQPAKLEDSAVYLCASSAGQGVGEKLFFGSGTQLSVL.